This T cell receptor beta chain comes out of a study of CD8 T cells in ankylosing spondylitis (dated by TCRdb to about 2017). For context, the study as a whole: T cell receptor beta repertoires were profiled in healthy donors and ankylosing spondylitis patients so that disease-linked TCR variants could be found. Peripheral blood was sampled, and synovial fluid was also collected from ankylosing spondylitis patients. In total, the full study cohort was made up of some 110 healthy donors and approximately 24 ankylosing spondylitis patients. The paper as a whole reports these results and caveats: A CD8+ phenotype was shown by the disease-linked clones, which were found at relatively low frequencies in peripheral blood. Some of the motif variants had been reported before in the synovial fluid and blood of reactive arthritis patients, a finding that suggests common disease-initiation mechanisms. A TCR beta motif made up of 7 to 9 highly homologous amino acid variants appeared to be characteristic of blood from ankylosing spondylitis patients. The disease-linked clones were reported as significantly enriched in matched synovial fluid samples from ankylosing spondylitis patients.

TCRdb names Illumina HiSeq 2500 as the instrument used. TCR beta libraries were prepared by quantitative 5'-RACE with molecular barcodes. From the authors' description of their analysis: A new computational method, built on a probabilistic model of VDJ rearrangement, was used to identify disease-linked TCR variants. The public reads were run again by TCRdb, first through fastp at Q25 and then through MiXCR, and only productive beta chains were kept. One record per CDR3 amino acid sequence lists the most common genes and DNA. These V and J calls rely on TCRdb rather than the paper's analysis. In this sample the table shows about 390,000 distinct CDR3 sequences, about 20% of which occur a single time. Of the sample, about a sixth is held by the ten largest clones. Cut back by 7 bases and 0 bases, the V and J ends lie 13 bases apart. Taken from the germline V gene, the CDR1 and CDR2 loops are MNHEY and SVGEGT. From the cysteine through the phenylalanine, the CDR3 covers 16 amino acids. The CDR3 DNA has 48 bases and is translated from base 1.

As for this clonotype: The specificity of this receptor is unknown. The sample holds no much larger clone one base away, and base qualities are not on file.

The rearranged segments are TRBV6-2 or TRBV6-3 and TRBJ2-6; no D gene can be assigned with confidence. The origin of this receptor is a male donor with ankylosing spondylitis. The sequenced material came from blood, either unsorted or a sorted T cell fraction (not recorded which). The CDR3 reads as follows: CASKLRPLSGANVLTF. Here is the DNA: TGTGCCAGCAAGTTACGTCCCCTCTCTGGGGCCAACGTCCTGACTTTC.